What follows are 23 T cell receptor beta chains derived from one specimen sequenced in a study of T cell responses to AZD1222 COVID-19 vaccine (dated by TCRdb to the early 2020s). The method behind the library was the immunoSEQ multiplex PCR assay. As stored in TCRdb, this immuneACCESS dataset retains in-frame rearrangements with V and J assigned. A fraction of the clones does not appear; measured against another copy, unresolved V genes explain less than half of the discrepancy, and the remainder lacks a known reason. Here the sample has 150,000 to 190,000 clones; 90% occur a single time. Around 1.5% of the sample rests with the top ten. The intended sense of this specimen's time point label: about 28 days (+/-7) after the second vaccine dose. Sample: peripheral blood, taken 28 days after the second AZD1222 dose. These receptors originate from an adult who received the AZD1222 COVID-19 vaccine.

The gene calls are TRBV3-1 (or the pseudogene TRBV3-2) and TRBJ1-1; 8 bases align to TRBD1. V shed 4 bases, J shed 5 bases, and the junction held 6 bases outside the gene matches. CDR3 length: 14 amino acids. The germline gives CDR1 LGHDT, CDR2 YNNKEL (reference sequence). The CDR3 region is CASSPRDRRTEAFF. DNA of the CDR3: TGTGCCAGCAGCCCTCGGGACAGGAGAACTGAAGCTTTCTTT.

V and J are TRBV6-2 or TRBV6-3 and TRBJ2-5; 9 bases are shared with TRBD2. The CDR3 covers 16 residues. With V trimmed by 0 bases and J by 5 bases, 7 bases remained unmatched. From germline, CDR1 is MNHEY and CDR2 SVGEGT. Written as DNA, the CDR3 is TGTGCCAGCAGTTACTCGTTAGGGCGGGAGGGTGAGACCCAGTACTTC. This translates into CASSYSLGREGETQYF.

This clone was recorded only once. V and J are TRBV3-1 (or the pseudogene TRBV3-2) and TRBJ2-3; TRBD2 aligns across 8 bases. Trimming took 6 bases from V and 5 from J; bases not matched to a gene: 7. CDR3 length: 14 amino acids. Germline V CDR1 and CDR2: LGHDT, YNNKEL (reference sequence). Here the CDR3 reads CASSWTSNGDTQYF. CDR3 DNA sequence: TGTGCCAGCAGTTGGACTAGCAATGGAGATACGCAGTATTTT.

This clone was recorded only once. The J gene is TRBJ2-5, the V gene TRBV2; D not certain. Trimming pared 5 bases from V and 3 bases from J, leaving 16 bases between. Germline-derived CDR1 and CDR2 are SNHLY and FYNNEI. The CDR3 has 15 residues. DNA for the CDR3: TGTGCCAGCAGTACCCGAGTGGCCCGCAAAGAGACCCAGTACTTC. Its translation: CASSTRVARKETQYF. The entire variable domain, with the rest obtained from reference TRBV2 and TRBJ2-5, is as follows: EPEVTQTPSHQVTQMGQEVILRCVPISNHLYFYWYRQILGQKVEFLVSFYNNEISEKSEIFDDQFSVERPDGSNFTLKIRSTKLEDSAMYFCASSTRVARKETQYFGPGTRLLVL.

The chain is built from TRBV12-3 or TRBV12-4 and TRBJ1-1; tentative D call: TRBD1 (6 bases). The CDR3 has 12 residues. V lost 8 bases and J lost 5, with 12 bases in between. This CDR3 reads CASGQGRTEAFF. The CDR3 DNA follows: TGTGCCAGCGGGCAGGGGAGAACTGAAGCTTTCTTT.

V is TRBV12-5 and J is TRBJ2-7; TRBD2 agrees at 13 bases. CDR3 length: 20 amino acids. Looked up from germline, CDR1 is LGHNT and CDR2 is FRNRAP. V shed 2 bases and J 0 bases; nucleotides not matched to a gene: 13. The CDR3: CASGLNRGTSGDTNSYEQYF. The CDR3 DNA reads as TGTGCTAGTGGTTTGAATAGGGGGACTAGCGGGGACACAAACTCCTACGAGCAGTACTTC.

The V and J genes are TRBV24-1 and TRBJ2-3; 9 nucleotides agree with TRBD1. V gave up 5 bases and J gave up 1 base; unmatched junction bases: 3. The CDR3 loop spans 15 amino acids. The germline V gene has CDR1 KGHDR and CDR2 SFDVKD. The CDR3 DNA reads as TGTGCCACCAGTGTCAGGACAGGGGGCACAGATACGCAGTATTTT. Translated: CATSVRTGGTDTQYF.

The rearrangement uses TRBV9 and TRBJ2-5, with D perhaps matching TRBD1 or TRBD2 (6 bases each). Germline CDR1 SGDLS, CDR2 YYNGEE. The CDR3 spans 14 residues. V was pared by 3 bases and J by 1 base, with 10 bases between. In DNA form, the CDR3 reads TGTGCCAGCAGCGCCCGGGGGCTCCAAGAGACCCAGTACTTC. Translating gives CASSARGLQETQYF.

The J gene is TRBJ1-1, the V gene TRBV3-1 (or the pseudogene TRBV3-2), with a possible D match to TRBD1 (5 bases). This CDR3 is built from 16 residues. Germline CDR1 reads LGHDT; CDR2 reads YNNKEL (reference sequence). V lost 3 bases, J lost 9 bases, and 23 bases lay in between. CDR3 region: CASSQSQMGGNTKAFF. The CDR3, as DNA: TGTGCCAGCAGCCAGTCCCAAATGGGGGGGAACACCAAAGCTTTCTTT.

The genes are TRBV19 and TRBJ1-3; D unresolved. The CDR3 has 17 residues. Per the germline V gene, CDR1 is LNHDA and CDR2 is SQIVND (reference sequence). The V end was cut by 1 base, the J end by 0 bases, with 13 bases between. CDR3 loop: CASSIAGSSSSGNTIYF. DNA for the CDR3: TGTGCCAGTAGTATAGCCGGGTCGTCAAGCTCTGGAAACACCATATATTTT.

The V gene is TRBV9, the J gene TRBJ1-1; possible D gene TRBD1, 5 bases. This CDR3 has 13 residues. The germline gives CDR1 SGDLS, CDR2 YYNGEE. Trimming removed 0 bases at V and 5 bases at J, with 8 bases between. CDR3 coding DNA: TGTGCCAGCAGCGTAGTGGCAGGGACTGAAGCTTTCTTT. Its protein is CASSVVAGTEAFF.

The chain has TRBV7-6 and TRBJ2-5; 8 bases are shared with TRBD2. The CDR3 loop spans 18 amino acids. Germline CDR1 is SGHVS and CDR2 is FNYEAQ. The V and J ends lost 4 bases and 1 base, in that order; junction bases with no gene match: 14. The DNA of the CDR3 is TGTGCCAGCAGCTGGGCCCTTAGGAGCGGGGGCCCCCAAGAGACCCAGTACTTC. This gives the protein CASSWALRSGGPQETQYF.

V and J are TRBV3-1 (or the pseudogene TRBV3-2) and TRBJ1-1; D unresolved. The length of the CDR3 is 14 residues. V gave up 1 base and J gave up 2 bases, with 8 bases separating them. From germline, CDR1 is LGHDT and CDR2 YNNKEL (reference sequence). This CDR3 is CASSQGAINTEAFF. The CDR3 DNA sequence: TGTGCCAGCAGCCAAGGGGCGATTAACACTGAAGCTTTCTTT.

The rearrangement joins TRBV18 to TRBJ1-5; D not certain. V was clipped by 3 bases and J by 3 bases, with 12 bases between them. The CDR3 is made up of 15 amino acids. Germline-derived CDR1 and CDR2 are KGHSH and LQKENI. CDR3 in amino acids: CASSPTAGANQPQHF. Written as DNA, the CDR3 is TGTGCCAGCTCACCTACTGCGGGCGCCAATCAGCCCCAGCATTTT.

The chain employs TRBV4-1 and TRBJ1-2; tentative D call: TRBD1 (6 bases). This CDR3 has 16 residues. V was pared by 1 base and J by 1 base, with 13 bases between. Germline V lookup: CDR1 MGHRA, CDR2 YSYEKL. The CDR3, as DNA: TGCGCCAGCAGCCAAGTAGGGGGGCGAAATAACTATGGCTACACCTTC. Translating it yields CASSQVGGRNNYGYTF.

V is TRBV7-9 and J is TRBJ1-2; 7 positions agree with TRBD1. The length of the CDR3 is 13 residues. V lost 4 bases, J lost 11 bases, and 10 bases stayed unmatched. Germline V gene lookup returns CDR1 SEHNR and CDR2 FQNEAQ (reference sequence). CDR3 coding DNA: TGTGCCAGCAGCTCGACAGGGTGGTTGGTGTACACCTTC. Translation gives CASSSTGWLVYTF.

This clone was detected only a few times. The chain combines TRBV5-6 with TRBJ1-2; the D is unclear. V was clipped by 0 bases and J by 3 bases, with 15 bases between them. CDR1 is SGHDT and CDR2 is YYEEEE in the germline V gene. CDR3 size: 16 residues. CDR3 residues: CASSLAIFGTDYGYTF. In DNA, the CDR3 is TGTGCCAGCAGCTTGGCCATCTTCGGAACGGACTATGGCTACACCTTC. Looking up the rest from reference TRBV5-6 and TRBJ1-2 gives the full variable domain: DAGVTQSPTHLIKTRGQQVTLRCSPKSGHDTVSWYQQALGQGPQFIFQYYEEEERQRGNFPDRFSGHQFPNYSSELNVNALLLGDSALYLCASSLAIFGTDYGYTFGSGTRLTVV.

This chain uses TRBV5-6 with TRBJ1-2; D might be TRBD1 (5 bases). V dropped 0 bases and J dropped 6 bases, with 15 bases sitting between them. This CDR3 has 15 amino acids. From germline, CDR1 is SGHDT and CDR2 YYEEEE. This CDR3 reads CASSLGPKGYHGYTF. In DNA, the CDR3 is TGTGCCAGCAGCTTGGGCCCGAAGGGGTATCATGGCTACACCTTC.

The chain recombines TRBV5-4 with TRBJ2-1, with D perhaps being TRBD1 or TRBD2 (5 bases each). The CDR3 covers 15 residues. Per the germline V gene, CDR1 is SGHNT and CDR2 is YYREEE (reference sequence). V shed 4 bases and J shed 3 bases, with 14 bases lying between them. The CDR3 sequence: CASSPSGANYNEQFF. CDR3 nucleotides: TGTGCCAGCAGCCCTTCCGGGGCGAACTACAATGAGCAGTTCTTC.

About this clone itself: The junction differs from germline at one of its ends, possibly a read error. This chain links TRBV5-1 with TRBJ1-4, with 8 bases fitting TRBD1. Germline V gene sequence: CDR1 SGHRS, CDR2 YFSETQ. The CDR3 covers 18 residues. The CDR3 protein is CASSLAGGQVSRNGKLFF. CDR3 coding DNA: TGCGCCAGCAGCTTGGCCGGGGGACAGGTTTCTCGTAATGGAAAACTGTTTTTT.

The table lists this clone with a count of one. This chain joins TRBV5-5 and TRBJ2-1; D is perhaps TRBD1 (7 bases). This CDR3 region has 14 residues. The germline V gene encodes CDR1 SGHKS and CDR2 YYEKEE (reference sequence). The V end lost 2 bases, the J end lost 8 bases, and 14 bases lay between the germline ends. This chain's CDR3 is CASSFQGGQYEQFF. CDR3 coding DNA: TGTGCCAGCAGCTTCCAGGGGGGACAATATGAGCAGTTCTTC.

The chain links TRBV18 to TRBJ1-1; D is ambiguous. CDR3 size: 13 residues. Per germline, CDR1 KGHSH and CDR2 LQKENI. The DNA of the CDR3 is TGTGCTACTACTTATTGGAGCAACACTGAAGCTTTCTTT. As protein: CATTYWSNTEAFF.

On this clone: Other DNA sequences of this sample code for an identical CDR3. The V call is TRBV13, the J call TRBJ2-7; 8 bases match TRBD1. CDR1 PRHDT and CDR2 FYEKMQ come from the germline V gene (reference sequence). CDR3 length: 12 residues. V shed 5 bases, J shed 3 bases, and the junction held 0 bases outside the gene matches. Here the CDR3 DNA reads TGTGCCAGCAGCACAGGGGGCTACGAGCAGTACTTC. It is translated as CASSTGGYEQYF.